These 25 T cell receptor beta chains originate from one sample sequenced in a study of molecular identifiers for immune sequencing clone quantification. TCRdb independently ran MiXCR on the PCR reads; one entry per CDR3 protein. The sample includes about half a million distinct CDR3 sequences, about a fifth seen only once; the top ten take about 0.78%. Sequencing used naive CD8+ T cells from blood, with Jurkat cell RNA spiked in. Indicated subset: FACS-sorted CD8+CD4-CCR7+CD45RA+ naive T cells. All receptors derive from a human donor in good health. Some libraries in this study had Jurkat cell RNA spiked in.

The CDR3 protein is CASSEALGEKLFF. CDR3 coding DNA: TGTGCCAGCAGTGAAGCGCTTGGTGAAAAACTGTTTTTT. The rearrangement joins TRBV2 to TRBJ1-4; D uncertain. V lost 0 bases, J lost 7 bases, and 6 bases lay in between. CDR3 size: 13 residues. Germline V CDR1 and CDR2: SNHLY, FYNNEI. Full variable domain (outside the CDR3, taken from reference TRBV2 and TRBJ1-4): EPEVTQTPSHQVTQMGQEVILRCVPISNHLYFYWYRQILGQKVEFLVSFYNNEISEKSEIFDDQFSVERPDGSNFTLKIRSTKLEDSAMYFCASSEALGEKLFFGSGTQLSVL.

This clonotype was counted once. This rearrangement joins TRBV7-6 to TRBJ2-1; 10 nucleotides match TRBD2. The CDR3 sequence is 16 residues long. CDR1 is SGHVS, CDR2 FNYEAQ, per germline. With 5 bases clipped from V and 6 bases from J, the junction kept 10 bases outside the gene matches. The CDR3 sequence: CASSPVAGGLGNEQFF. Here the CDR3 DNA reads TGTGCCAGCAGCCCCGTAGCGGGGGGCTTGGGCAATGAGCAGTTCTTC.

This clonotype was seen more than once but under ten times. The J gene is TRBJ2-1, the V gene TRBV7-9; 16 nucleotides line up with TRBD2. This CDR3 has 17 residues. The germline V gene has CDR1 SEHNR and CDR2 FQNEAQ (reference sequence). After removal of 11 bases from V and 0 bases from J, the junction contained 7 bases not matched to a gene. CDR3 region: CAGSGTSGRASYNEQFF. The CDR3 region has the DNA TGTGCCGGATCCGGGACTAGCGGGAGGGCCTCCTACAATGAGCAGTTCTTC.

As concerns this clonotype: With a much larger clone just one base away, this may be a read error. This chain connects TRBV30 to TRBJ2-1; perhaps TRBD1 as D (6 bases). V lost 0 bases, J lost 12 bases, and 6 bases lay in between. This CDR3 spans 10 amino acids. Germline CDR1 GTSNPN, CDR2 SVGIG (reference sequence). CDR3 nucleotides: TGTGCCTGGAGTGTAGGGGGGCAGTTCTTC. The encoded protein is CAWSVGGQFF.

This clonotype was seen only a few times. The chain combines TRBV27 with TRBJ2-2, with D perhaps matching TRBD1 (5 bases). The CDR3 contains 16 residues. V gave up 2 bases and J gave up 4 bases, with 14 bases separating them. Germline V gene sequence: CDR1 MNHEY, CDR2 SMNVEV (reference sequence). The CDR3 nucleotides are TGTGCCAGCAGTTTAATTGGGGTCAGGGCCACCGGGGAGCTGTTTTTT. This gives the protein CASSLIGVRATGELFF.

This clonotype showed up many times. The chain recombines TRBV7-9 with TRBJ1-4; a weak D match, TRBD1 (5 bases). V was shortened by 5 bases and J by 8 bases, with 15 bases between the two germline ends. The CDR3 sequence is 14 residues long. In germline, CDR1 is SEHNR, CDR2 FQNEAQ (reference sequence). CDR3 region: CASSPSGLREKLFF. CDR3 DNA: TGTGCCAGCAGCCCCTCAGGGCTAAGGGAAAAACTGTTTTTT. The whole variable domain, remainder taken from reference TRBV7-9 and TRBJ1-4, is DTGVSQNPRHKITKRGQNVTFRCDPISEHNRLYWYRQTLGQGPEFLTYFQNEAQLEKSRLLSDRFSAERPKGSFSTLEIQRTEQGDSAMYLCASSPSGLREKLFFGSGTQLSVL.

This clonotype was found a few times. The rearrangement links TRBV15 to TRBJ2-7, with D maybe TRBD2 (5 bases). The CDR3 spans 14 residues. V was shortened by 4 bases and J by 4 bases, with 14 bases between the two germline ends. The germline gives CDR1 LNHNV, CDR2 YYDKDF (reference sequence). As DNA, the CDR3 is TGTGCCACCAGCACCAGAGGGAGCAGTTACGAGCAGTACTTC. Translated: CATSTRGSSYEQYF.

About this clonotype itself: One base away lies a much larger clone, so this may be a sequencing read error. This chain uses TRBV6-5 with TRBJ2-5; tentatively, D is TRBD1 (6 bases). This CDR3 region has 16 residues. Germline CDR1 reads MNHEY; CDR2 reads SVGAGI. In DNA form, the CDR3 reads TGTGCCTGCAGTTACTTGGGACACCCGAATGGGGAGACCCAGTACTTC. Its protein product is CACSYLGHPNGETQYF.

This clonotype was seen more than once but under ten times. V and J are TRBV5-6 and TRBJ2-1; D is possibly TRBD2 (6 bases). The V and J ends lost 0 bases and 1 base respectively, with 17 bases between them. The CDR3 is made up of 18 amino acids. Germline CDR1 is SGHDT and CDR2 is YYEEEE. The CDR3 DNA reads TGTGCCAGCAGCTTGGGTAGCGGCCGAACTACATCCTACAATGAGCAGTTCTTC. It is translated as CASSLGSGRTTSYNEQFF.

The table lists this clonotype with many counts. V gene TRBV28 combines with J gene TRBJ2-5, with D hard to call. Germline V CDR1 and CDR2: MDHEN, SYDVKM. The CDR3 is 15 residues long. Trimming took off 3 bases at V and 5 bases at J, with 16 bases between the two ends. The CDR3 here is CASSLRQVLRETQYF. The CDR3 bases are TGTGCCAGCAGTTTGCGTCAGGTCCTGAGGGAGACCCAGTACTTC.

The rearrangement joins TRBV7-8 to TRBJ2-7, with D perhaps TRBD2 (6 bases). Germline V CDR1 and CDR2: SGHVS, FQNEAQ. The CDR3 is made up of 12 amino acids. Trimming left V 5 bases short and J 5 bases short, with 10 bases between. CDR3 amino acids: CASSEDYDEQYF. CDR3 DNA sequence: TGTGCCAGCAGCGAGGACTATGACGAGCAGTACTTC.

This clonotype was detected only once. The chain couples TRBV27 to TRBJ2-7; the D is unclear. The CDR3 totals 14 residues. The V and J ends lost 0 bases and 3 bases respectively, with 9 bases between them. Germline V CDR1 and CDR2: MNHEY, SMNVEV (reference sequence). This chain's CDR3 is CASSLSAADYEQYF. Here the CDR3 DNA reads TGTGCCAGCAGTTTATCCGCCGCCGACTACGAGCAGTACTTC.

The chain couples TRBV10-3 to TRBJ1-1; no clear D gene. The CDR3 consists of 14 residues. Germline lookup yields CDR1 ENHRY and CDR2 SYGVKD. V was clipped by 0 bases and J by 1 base, with 6 bases between them. CDR3 amino acids: CAISESEANTEAFF. DNA for the CDR3: TGTGCCATCAGTGAGTCCGAGGCGAACACTGAAGCTTTCTTT.

This clonotype has ten or more counts. The rearrangement joins TRBV7-6 to TRBJ1-2; no definite D call. Germline V gene lookup returns CDR1 SGHVS and CDR2 FNYEAQ. CDR3 length equals 16 residues. Between the trimmed V and J ends, which lost 6 bases and 4 bases, there was a span of 21 bases. The CDR3 nucleotides are TGTGCCAGCAGTTCAATGAGGGCCGGGGAGGGCTATGGCTACACCTTC. Translating gives CASSSMRAGEGYGYTF.

There are a few counts of this clonotype. The chain couples TRBV19 to TRBJ1-3; D is perhaps TRBD1 (6 bases). Germline V gene data show CDR1 as LNHDA and CDR2 as SQIVND (reference sequence). V shed 7 bases and J shed 2 bases, with 24 bases lying between them. CDR3 size: 18 residues. The CDR3 protein is CASTWTARGLSAGNTIYF. The CDR3 nucleotides read TGTGCCAGTACCTGGACAGCCCGGGGCCTCTCTGCTGGAAACACCATATATTTT.

This clonotype has at least ten counts. The rearrangement joins TRBV5-4 to TRBJ2-5, with D tentatively TRBD1 (6 bases). V gave up 4 bases and J gave up 5 bases, with 21 bases separating them. The CDR3 has 16 residues. CDR1 is SGHNT and CDR2 is YYREEE in the germline V gene (reference sequence). CDR3 nucleotides: TGTGCCAGCAGCAACGCACAGGGTTTTCCGACGGAGACCCAGTACTTC. Encoded protein: CASSNAQGFPTETQYF.

A few counts support this clonotype. The chain employs TRBV19 and TRBJ2-3, with TRBD2 identical over 7 bases. Germline CDR1 reads LNHDA; CDR2 reads SQIVND (reference sequence). CDR3 size: 15 residues. Unmatched junction bases numbered 7, after V lost 3 bases and J lost 4 bases. The chain's CDR3 is CASSIGASGADTQYF. DNA of the CDR3: TGTGCCAGTAGTATCGGGGCTAGCGGCGCAGATACGCAGTATTTT.

V usage is TRBV27 and J usage is TRBJ2-3, with TRBD1 matching over 10 bases. The germline V gene has CDR1 MNHEY and CDR2 SMNVEV (reference sequence). The CDR3 runs 16 residues. V lost 4 bases, J lost 6 bases, and 10 bases stayed unmatched. CDR3 region: CASSSLTGGFGDTQYF. The CDR3 region has the DNA TGTGCCAGCAGTTCCTTGACAGGGGGCTTTGGGGATACGCAGTATTTT.

This clonotype came up many times. The DNA of the CDR3 is TGTGCCAGCAGTTCTAGCGCCCGGGACAGGGGTGATACTGAAGCTTTCTTT. Translated: CASSSSARDRGDTEAFF. The V call is TRBV12-3 or TRBV12-4, the J call TRBJ1-1; TRBD1 aligns across 10 bases. CDR3 length: 17 amino acids. V trimming: 4 bases; J trimming: 5 bases; junction bases outside the gene matches: 13.

This clonotype was observed many times. The V gene is TRBV7-9, the J gene TRBJ2-3, with D possibly matching TRBD2 (6 bases). Trimming shortened V by 6 bases and J by 2 bases, and 15 bases separated the two germline ends. Germline V CDR1 and CDR2: SEHNR, FQNEAQ (reference sequence). CDR3 length: 15 amino acids. The CDR3 protein is CASRETGLHTDTQYF. Written as DNA, the CDR3 is TGTGCCAGCAGGGAAACGGGACTGCACACAGATACGCAGTATTTT.

This clonotype was recorded many times. The V call is TRBV6-5, the J call TRBJ2-7; 7 bases agree with TRBD1. Germline CDR1 is MNHEY and CDR2 is SVGAGI. J gave up 7 bases and V 2 bases, and 8 bases lay outside the gene matches. This CDR3 spans 14 amino acids. Here the CDR3 reads CASSYQTGAWEQYF. As DNA, the CDR3 is TGTGCCAGCAGTTACCAAACAGGGGCTTGGGAGCAGTACTTC.

This clonotype was found many times. The chain is built from TRBV11-2 and TRBJ2-3; D is ambiguous. The CDR3 is 16 residues long. Germline V gives CDR1 SGHAT, CDR2 FQNNGV. The V and J ends lost 4 bases and 10 bases respectively, with 24 bases between them. CDR3 region: CASSSTRELDALSQYF. The CDR3 region has the DNA TGTGCCAGCAGCTCGACGCGAGAGCTAGATGCGCTGTCGCAGTATTTT. Combining the CDR3 with reference TRBV11-2 and TRBJ2-3 gives the whole variable domain EAGVAQSPRYKIIEKRQSVAFWCNPISGHATLYWYQQILGQGPKLLIQFQNNGVVDDSQLPKDRFSAERLKGVDSTLKIQPAKLEDSAVYLCASSSTRELDALSQYFGPGTRLTVL.

Ten or more counts support this clonotype. This chain connects TRBV6-5 to TRBJ2-7; tentatively, D is TRBD1 or TRBD2 (5 bases each). The CDR3 is 15 residues long. V lost 6 bases to trimming and J lost 3 bases, with 18 bases between them. Germline CDR1 reads MNHEY; CDR2 reads SVGAGI. The chain's CDR3 is CASSNGRESDYEQYF. CDR3 DNA sequence: TGTGCCAGCAGCAATGGCAGGGAGTCGGACTACGAGCAGTACTTC.

The DNA of the CDR3 is TGCAGTGCTAGCCCAGCCTACTCTGGAAACACCATATATTTT. As protein: CSASPAYSGNTIYF. This rearrangement joins TRBV20-1 to TRBJ1-3; D call uncertain. V shed 3 bases and J shed 0 bases, with 9 bases lying between them. The V gene's germline CDR1 is DFQATT and CDR2 SNEGSKA (reference sequence). This CDR3 contains 14 residues.

This clonotype came up a few times. The V gene is TRBV4-3, the J gene TRBJ2-2, with TRBD1 identical over 8 bases. The junction had 10 bases not matched to a gene; V was cut back by 6 bases and J by 7 bases. Germline V lookup: CDR1 LGHNA, CDR2 YSLEER. The CDR3 runs to 15 residues. Here the CDR3 reads CASSGTGGPYGELFF. As DNA, the CDR3 is TGCGCCAGCAGTGGGACAGGCGGCCCCTACGGGGAGCTGTTTTTT.